This T cell receptor (beta chain) emerged from a study of blood T cell repertoires in COVID-19. Study context: Acute and convalescent COVID-19 specimens originated in the United States, Italy and Spain. PBMCs, B-cell-depleted T cells, or T cells were the source of the cDNA or gDNA that made up the material.

Trimming took 3 bases from V and 4 from J, leaving 10 bases between them. This CDR3 region has 14 residues. The V gene's germline CDR1 is MNHEY and CDR2 SMNVEV (reference sequence). Original analysis: Counts of nucleated cells, estimated from reference gene primer amplification, were obtained. Here immunoSEQ multiplex PCR was the method, and the copy in TCRdb shows in-frame clones only, minus some. That table supplies the V and J calls and clone size; D and trimming were determined from the DNA. The sample consists of under 100,000 clones, approximately 78% of them appearing once. The chain employs TRBV27 and TRBJ1-5, with D tentatively TRBD1 (5 bases). What was sequenced was peripheral blood. The sequence was obtained from a man between 60 and 70 years old with acute or convalescent COVID-19. CDR3 region: CASSFRSGNQPQHF. The CDR3, as DNA: TGTGCCAGCAGTTTCCGGTCAGGGAATCAGCCCCAGCATTTT.